Sequencing of this T cell receptor (beta chain) was carried out in a study of T cell responses to AZD1222 COVID-19 vaccine. Notes on this clone: The antigen remains undetermined.

Study-wide findings and caveats: Nearly half of the spike-specific TCRs reportedly recognize variant regions that carry no mutations. Repertoires were obtained solely post-peak T cell response.

Trimming took 0 bases from V and 3 from J, leaving 9 bases between them. Germline V lookup: CDR1 SGHTA, CDR2 FQGNSA. The CDR3 has 14 residues. Here immunoSEQ multiplex PCR was the method, and the copy in TCRdb shows in-frame clones only, minus some. The sample comprises 130,000 or so clones, more than 80% of which are singletons, and almost 5.5% rests with the top ten. Source: peripheral blood, taken on day 0 of AZD1222 vaccination. This clonotype was sampled from an adult in good health. This rearrangement joins TRBV7-2 to TRBJ2-7; TRBD1 is a possible D gene (6 bases). CDR3 nucleotide sequence: TGTGCCAGCAGCTTAGCCAGGGGCTTCTACGAGCAGTACTTC. It yields the protein CASSLARGFYEQYF.